This section outlines one T cell receptor (beta chain) sequence together with its context. cDNA libraries for TCR beta contained unique molecular identifiers. Input of about 0.9 to 10 million T cells yielded around 460,000 cDNA molecules. TCRdb re-analysed the PCR reads in MiXCR, keeping a single row per CDR3 protein. The sample consists of some 260,000 distinct CDR3 sequences, 35% to 40% of them appearing once. The source of the sample is a study of post-analysis software for immune sequencing data. Study-wide background: Multiple sclerosis in the patients followed relapsing-remitting, secondary progressive and progressive-relapsing courses.

Sample: blood. The clonotype was recovered from a girl aged 5-17 years with multiple sclerosis.

CDR3 in DNA: TGCGCCAGCACCCTGAGGCAGGGATCCCCTGGGGCCAACGTCCTGACTTTC. Translating gives CASTLRQGSPGANVLTF. The gene calls are TRBV5-1 and TRBJ2-6, with D maybe TRBD1 (5 bases). V was clipped by 6 bases and J by 2 bases, with 18 bases between them. Germline V lookup: CDR1 SGHRS, CDR2 YFSETQ. The CDR3 contains 17 residues.